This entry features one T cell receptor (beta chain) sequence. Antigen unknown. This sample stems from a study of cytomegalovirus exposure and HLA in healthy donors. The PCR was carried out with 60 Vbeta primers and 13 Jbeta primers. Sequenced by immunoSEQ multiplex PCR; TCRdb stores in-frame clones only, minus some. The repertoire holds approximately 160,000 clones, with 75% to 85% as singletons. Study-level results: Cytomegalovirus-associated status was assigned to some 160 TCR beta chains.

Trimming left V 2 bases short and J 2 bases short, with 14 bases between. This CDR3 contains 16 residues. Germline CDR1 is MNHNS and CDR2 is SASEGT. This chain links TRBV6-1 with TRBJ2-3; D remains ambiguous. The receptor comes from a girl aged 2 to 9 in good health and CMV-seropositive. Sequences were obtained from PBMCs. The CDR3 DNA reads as TGTGCCAGCAGTGAATCCCTAGAGCCGGTCACAGATACGCAGTATTTT. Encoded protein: CASSESLEPVTDTQYF.